The 9 T cell receptor beta chains listed next were all sequenced from one sample in a study of T cells in tuberculosis. Repertoires were generated with immunoSEQ multiplex PCR, while TCRdb's copy carries only in-frame clones and drops some. The data hold 30,000 to 35,000 clones, with 91% observed a single time. Material: PBMCs. The receptors derive from a donor under 30 with latent tuberculosis or without tuberculosis infection.

The chain uses TRBV2 and TRBJ1-5; the D is unclear. V lost 1 base, J lost 4 bases, and 11 bases lay in between. The CDR3 has 15 amino acids. Germline assignment: CDR1 SNHLY and CDR2 FYNNEI. In DNA form, the CDR3 reads TGTGCCAGCAGTGAAGATACGACACCGAATCAGCCCCAGCATTTT. Protein product: CASSEDTTPNQPQHF.

The J gene is TRBJ1-1, the V gene TRBV11-2; 11 bases map to TRBD1. This CDR3 region has 15 residues. V was clipped by 10 bases and J by 6 bases; unmatched bases: 13. Germline values: CDR1 SGHAT, CDR2 FQNNGV. The CDR3 here is CATQRTGGFNAEAFF. The CDR3, as DNA: TGTGCCACCCAGCGGACAGGGGGCTTCAACGCTGAAGCTTTCTTT.

V is TRBV29-1 and J is TRBJ2-7; D may be TRBD2 (6 bases). Trimming cost V 6 bases and J 3 bases, with 15 bases left between them. CDR3 size: 13 residues. Germline V CDR1 and CDR2: SQVTM, ANQGSEA. Written as DNA, the CDR3 is TGCAGCGTGAGGCCGGGACTGAACTACGAGCAGTACTTC. This gives the protein CSVRPGLNYEQYF.

In nucleotides, the CDR3 is TGTGCCAGCAGCTTGACAGGGCCGGCGACCGGGGAGCTGTTTTTT. Residues: CASSLTGPATGELFF. The J gene is TRBJ2-2, the V gene TRBV5-4, with D possibly being TRBD1 (6 bases). V dropped 1 base and J dropped 5 bases, with 12 bases sitting between them. Germline V gives CDR1 SGHNT, CDR2 YYREEE (reference sequence). This CDR3 has 15 residues.

The chain couples TRBV6-1 to TRBJ1-2, with 8 bases matching TRBD1. CDR1 is MNHNS, CDR2 SASEGT, per germline. CDR3 length: 16 amino acids. V gave up 0 bases and J gave up 3 bases; unmatched junction bases: 6. CDR3 loop: CASSEARQGLDYGYTF. The CDR3 coding sequence is TGTGCCAGCAGTGAAGCGCGACAGGGGCTGGACTATGGCTACACCTTC.

The V call is TRBV19, the J call TRBJ1-2, with TRBD1 matching 9 bases. V dropped 6 bases and J dropped 11; count of bases not matched to a gene: 13. Germline loops: CDR1 LNHDA, CDR2 SQIVND (reference sequence). The CDR3 runs 14 residues. DNA for the CDR3: TGTGCCAGTAGAGAGGGACAGGGTCACCGAGCTTACACCTTC. This codes for CASREGQGHRAYTF.

The chain employs TRBV11-2 and TRBJ2-5; D gene ambiguous. With 5 bases removed from V and 1 base from J, the gap between germline ends came to 17 bases. This CDR3 spans 16 amino acids. The germline V gene has CDR1 SGHAT and CDR2 FQNNGV. In DNA, the CDR3 is TGTGCCAGCAGCCTACTTTGGGCCCGGCGCCAAGAGACCCAGTACTTC. Its translation is CASSLLWARRQETQYF.

In DNA form, the CDR3 reads TGTGCCAGTAGGGAGAGCGGGAGAGGGACAGATACGCAGTATTTT. It codes for CASRESGRGTDTQYF. V and J are TRBV19 and TRBJ2-3, with TRBD2 matching 8 bases. This CDR3 is built from 15 residues. The trim removed 6 bases at V and 3 bases at J, leaving 8 bases unmatched. Germline V gene lookup returns CDR1 LNHDA and CDR2 SQIVND (reference sequence).

The J gene is TRBJ2-2, the V gene TRBV7-2; TRBD2 matches at 7 bases. CDR1 SGHTA and CDR2 FQGNSA come from the germline V gene. CDR3 length equals 17 residues. Germline trimming cut 5 bases from V and 2 bases from J; bases unmatched to any gene: 11. The CDR3 region has the DNA TGTGCCAGCAGCCGCCCAGCGGGGAATCCTAACACCGGGGAGCTGTTTTTT. Translated: CASSRPAGNPNTGELFF.